This passage covers 3 T cell receptor beta chains from one sample sequenced in a study of blood T cell repertoires in COVID-19. The method was immunoSEQ multiplex PCR; TCRdb's version includes in-frame clones alone and lacks a portion of them. Among about 310,000 clones listed, roughly 90% were seen once. What was sequenced was PBMCs or T cells enriched from blood (not recorded which). Every receptor here comes from a woman between 18 and 29 years old who had recovered from COVID-19.

The rearrangement uses TRBV27 and TRBJ2-3, with 13 bases matching TRBD2. The CDR3 consists of 16 residues. CDR1 and CDR2 from the germline V gene are MNHEY and SMNVEV (reference sequence). V trimming: 4 bases; J trimming: 1 base; junction bases outside the gene matches: 2. The CDR3 loop reads CASSSGLAGGTDTQYF. The CDR3 nucleotides read TGTGCCAGCAGTTCCGGACTAGCGGGGGGCACAGATACGCAGTATTTT.

The J gene is TRBJ1-3, the V gene TRBV9, with TRBD1 as a possible D gene (6 bases). Germline-derived CDR1 and CDR2 are SGDLS and YYNGEE. V lost 1 base to trimming and J lost 5 bases, with 13 bases between them. CDR3 length equals 15 residues. CDR3 loop: CASSVTVDSRNTIYF. As DNA, the CDR3 is TGTGCCAGCAGCGTAACGGTGGACAGTAGAAACACCATATATTTT.

The chain uses TRBV7-9 and TRBJ1-5; possible D gene TRBD1, 5 bases. This CDR3 is built from 15 residues. V was clipped by 5 bases and J by 5 bases, with 16 bases between them. Germline V CDR1 and CDR2: SEHNR, FQNEAQ (reference sequence). The CDR3 nucleotides read TGTGCCAGCAGCGGGGGGGTTACAGAATATCAGCCCCAGCATTTT. Amino acid sequence: CASSGGVTEYQPQHF.